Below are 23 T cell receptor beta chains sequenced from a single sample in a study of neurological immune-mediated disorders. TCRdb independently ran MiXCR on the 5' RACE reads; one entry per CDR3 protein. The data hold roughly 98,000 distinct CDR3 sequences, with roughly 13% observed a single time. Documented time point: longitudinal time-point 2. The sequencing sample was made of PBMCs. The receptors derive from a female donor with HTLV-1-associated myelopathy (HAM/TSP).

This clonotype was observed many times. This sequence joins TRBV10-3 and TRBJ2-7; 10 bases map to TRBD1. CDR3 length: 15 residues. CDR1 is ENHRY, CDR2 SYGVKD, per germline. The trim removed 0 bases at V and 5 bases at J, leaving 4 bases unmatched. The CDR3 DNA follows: TGTGCCATCAGTGAGTCTAAGACAGGGGGCGACGAGCAGTACTTC. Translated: CAISESKTGGDEQYF.

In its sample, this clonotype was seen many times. This CDR3 reads CASSWTGKDEKLFF. DNA of the CDR3: TGTGCCAGCAGTTGGACAGGGAAGGATGAAAAACTGTTTTTT. The chain uses TRBV6-6 and TRBJ1-4; TRBD1 matches 8 bases. This CDR3 comprises 14 residues. Germline V lookup: CDR1 MNHNY, CDR2 SVGAGI (reference sequence). J gave up 6 bases and V 4 bases, and 4 bases lay outside the gene matches.

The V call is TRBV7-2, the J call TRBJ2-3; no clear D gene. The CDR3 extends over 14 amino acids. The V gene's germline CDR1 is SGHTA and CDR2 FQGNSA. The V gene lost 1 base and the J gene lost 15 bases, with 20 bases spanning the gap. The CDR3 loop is CASSLGNVWRVAYF. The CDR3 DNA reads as TGTGCCAGCAGCTTAGGAAATGTATGGCGTGTCGCATATTTT.

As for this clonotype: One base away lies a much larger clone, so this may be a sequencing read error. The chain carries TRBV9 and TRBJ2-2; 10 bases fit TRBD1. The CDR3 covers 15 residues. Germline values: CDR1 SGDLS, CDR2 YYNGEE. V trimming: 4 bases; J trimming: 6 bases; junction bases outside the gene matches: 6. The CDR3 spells CASSSGTGASGELFF. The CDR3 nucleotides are TGTGCCAGCAGCTCCGGGACAGGGGCTTCCGGGGAGCTGTTTTTT. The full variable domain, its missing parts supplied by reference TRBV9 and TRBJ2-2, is DSGVTQTPKHLITATGQRVTLRCSPRSGDLSVYWYQQSLDQGLQFLIQYYNGEERAKGNILERFSAQQFPDLHSELNLSSLELGDSALYFCASSSGTGASGELFFGEGSRLTVL.

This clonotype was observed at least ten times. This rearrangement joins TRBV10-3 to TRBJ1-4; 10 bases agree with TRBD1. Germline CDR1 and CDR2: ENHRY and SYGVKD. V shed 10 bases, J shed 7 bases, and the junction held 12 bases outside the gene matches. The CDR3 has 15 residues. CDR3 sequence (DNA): TGTGCCACCCAAGTGGGGACAGGGGAAAGTGAAAAACTGTTTTTT. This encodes CATQVGTGESEKLFF.

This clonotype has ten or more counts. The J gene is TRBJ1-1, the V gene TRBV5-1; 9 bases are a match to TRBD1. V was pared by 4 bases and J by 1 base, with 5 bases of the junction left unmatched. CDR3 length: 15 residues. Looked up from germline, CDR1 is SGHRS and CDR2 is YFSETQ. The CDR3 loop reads CASSPPGQGNTEAFF. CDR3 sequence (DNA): TGCGCCAGCAGCCCGCCGGGACAGGGGAACACTGAAGCTTTCTTT. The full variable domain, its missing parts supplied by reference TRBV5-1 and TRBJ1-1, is KAGVTQTPRYLIKTRGQQVTLSCSPISGHRSVSWYQQTPGQGLQFLFEYFSETQRNKGNFPGRFSGRQFSNSRSEMNVSTLELGDSALYLCASSPPGQGNTEAFFGQGTRLTVV.

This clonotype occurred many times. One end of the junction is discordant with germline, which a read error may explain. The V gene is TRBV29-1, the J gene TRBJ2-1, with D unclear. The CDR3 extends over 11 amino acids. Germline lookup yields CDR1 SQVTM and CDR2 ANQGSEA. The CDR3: CSVAATPTPSF. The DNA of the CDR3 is TGCAGCGTTGCGGCGACGCCGACCCCATCCTTC.

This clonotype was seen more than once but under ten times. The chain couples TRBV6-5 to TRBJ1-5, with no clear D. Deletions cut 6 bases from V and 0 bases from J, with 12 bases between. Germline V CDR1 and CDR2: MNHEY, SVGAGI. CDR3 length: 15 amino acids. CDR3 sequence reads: CASSYNLYSNQPQHF. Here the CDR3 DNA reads TGTGCCAGCAGCTATAACTTGTATAGCAATCAGCCCCAGCATTTT.

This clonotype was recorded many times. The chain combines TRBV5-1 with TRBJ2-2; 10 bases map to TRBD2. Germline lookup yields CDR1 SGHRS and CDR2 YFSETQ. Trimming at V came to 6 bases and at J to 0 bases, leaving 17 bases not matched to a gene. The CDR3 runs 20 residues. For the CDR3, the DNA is TGCGCCAGCAAAATTTGGGTAGCGGGGGGACCCCAAACGAACACCGGGGAGCTGTTTTTT. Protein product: CASKIWVAGGPQTNTGELFF. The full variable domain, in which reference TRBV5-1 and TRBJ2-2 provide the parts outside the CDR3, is KAGVTQTPRYLIKTRGQQVTLSCSPISGHRSVSWYQQTPGQGLQFLFEYFSETQRNKGNFPGRFSGRQFSNSRSEMNVSTLELGDSALYLCASKIWVAGGPQTNTGELFFGEGSRLTVL.

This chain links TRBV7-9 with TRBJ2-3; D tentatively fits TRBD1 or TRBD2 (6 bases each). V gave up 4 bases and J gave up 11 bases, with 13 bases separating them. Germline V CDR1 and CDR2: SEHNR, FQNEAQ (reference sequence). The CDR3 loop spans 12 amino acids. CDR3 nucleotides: TGTGCCAGCAGCTCACACGCGGGACAGCAGTATTTT. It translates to CASSSHAGQQYF.

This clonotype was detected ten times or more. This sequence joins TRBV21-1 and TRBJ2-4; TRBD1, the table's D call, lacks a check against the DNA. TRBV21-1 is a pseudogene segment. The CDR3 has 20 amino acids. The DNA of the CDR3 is TGTGCCAGCAGCCGGCGAGAGAGCAACCAGGGTCTCGGGACCAAAAACATTCAGTACTTC. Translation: CASSRRESNQGLGTKNIQYF.

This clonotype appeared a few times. This chain's CDR3 is CASSPQRVGADEQFF. Written as DNA, the CDR3 is TGTGCCAGCAGCCCCCAGCGGGTCGGAGCCGATGAGCAGTTCTTC. The chain employs TRBV14 and TRBJ2-1, with D possibly matching TRBD2 (6 bases). This CDR3 region has 15 residues. Germline V CDR1 and CDR2: SGHDN, FVKESK. Trimming shortened V by 4 bases and J by 8 bases, and 18 bases separated the two germline ends.

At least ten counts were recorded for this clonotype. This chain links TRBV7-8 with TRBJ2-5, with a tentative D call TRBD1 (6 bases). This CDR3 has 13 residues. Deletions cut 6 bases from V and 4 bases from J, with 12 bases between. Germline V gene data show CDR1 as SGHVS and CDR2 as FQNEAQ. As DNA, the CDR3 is TGTGCCAGCAGGCCAAACAGGGCAGAGACCCAGTACTTC. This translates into CASRPNRAETQYF.

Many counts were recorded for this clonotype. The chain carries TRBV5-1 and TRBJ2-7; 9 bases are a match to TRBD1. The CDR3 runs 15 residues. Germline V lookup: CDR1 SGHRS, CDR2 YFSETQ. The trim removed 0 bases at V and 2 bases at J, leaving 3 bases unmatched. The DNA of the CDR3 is TGCGCCAGCAGCTTGGTTGGACAGGGGCCCTACGAGCAGTACTTC. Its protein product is CASSLVGQGPYEQYF.

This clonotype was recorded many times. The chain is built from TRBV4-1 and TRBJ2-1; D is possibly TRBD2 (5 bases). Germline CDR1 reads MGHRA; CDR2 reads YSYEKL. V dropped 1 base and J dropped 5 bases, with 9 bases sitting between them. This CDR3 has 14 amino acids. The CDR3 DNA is TGCGCCAGCAGCCAAGGGGAGTGGAACAATGAGCAGTTCTTC. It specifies CASSQGEWNNEQFF.

The CDR3 region is CASSLRTPPYEQYF. The CDR3 DNA sequence: TGTGCCAGCAGTCTCCGGACACCCCCTTACGAGCAGTACTTC. V and J are TRBV28 and TRBJ2-7, with a tentative D call TRBD1 (5 bases). The CDR3 contains 14 residues. The V end was cut by 5 bases, the J end by 4 bases, with 15 bases between. Germline values: CDR1 MDHEN, CDR2 SYDVKM.

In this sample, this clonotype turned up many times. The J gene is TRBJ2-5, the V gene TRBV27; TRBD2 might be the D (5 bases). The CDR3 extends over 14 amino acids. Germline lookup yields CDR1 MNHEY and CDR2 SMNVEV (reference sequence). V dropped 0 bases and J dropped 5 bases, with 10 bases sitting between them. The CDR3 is CASSLSEAYETQYF. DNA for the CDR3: TGTGCCAGCAGTTTATCGGAGGCATACGAGACCCAGTACTTC.

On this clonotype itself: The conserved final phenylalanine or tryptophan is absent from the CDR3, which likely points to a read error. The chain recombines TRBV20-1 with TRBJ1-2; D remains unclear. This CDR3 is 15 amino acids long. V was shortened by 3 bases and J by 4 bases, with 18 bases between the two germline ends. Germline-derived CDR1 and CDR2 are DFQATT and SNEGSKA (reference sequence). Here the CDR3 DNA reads TGCAGTGCTAGTCTGTCGGCATCCGATGGCTATGGCTACACCGTC. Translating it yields CSASLSASDGYGYTV.

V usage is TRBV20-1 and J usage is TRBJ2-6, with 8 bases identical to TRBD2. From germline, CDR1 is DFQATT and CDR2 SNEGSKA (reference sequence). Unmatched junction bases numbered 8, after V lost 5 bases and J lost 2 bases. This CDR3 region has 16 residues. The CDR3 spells CSAGRTGGTGANVLTF. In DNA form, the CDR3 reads TGCAGTGCTGGAAGGACGGGGGGGACTGGGGCCAACGTCCTGACTTTC.

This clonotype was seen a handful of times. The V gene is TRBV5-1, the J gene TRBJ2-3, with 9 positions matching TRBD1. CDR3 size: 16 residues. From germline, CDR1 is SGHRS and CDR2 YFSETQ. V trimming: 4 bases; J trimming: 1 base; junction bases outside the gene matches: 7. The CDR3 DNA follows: TGCGCCAGCAGCACCTCCCGGGACAGGGGCACAGATACGCAGTATTTT. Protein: CASSTSRDRGTDTQYF.

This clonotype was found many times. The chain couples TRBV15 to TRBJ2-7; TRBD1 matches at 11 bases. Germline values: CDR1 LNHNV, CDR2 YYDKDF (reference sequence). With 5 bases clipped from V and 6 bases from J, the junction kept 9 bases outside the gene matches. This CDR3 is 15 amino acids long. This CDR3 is CATSGQGQGVGEQYF. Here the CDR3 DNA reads TGTGCCACCAGCGGCCAGGGACAGGGGGTCGGCGAGCAGTACTTC.

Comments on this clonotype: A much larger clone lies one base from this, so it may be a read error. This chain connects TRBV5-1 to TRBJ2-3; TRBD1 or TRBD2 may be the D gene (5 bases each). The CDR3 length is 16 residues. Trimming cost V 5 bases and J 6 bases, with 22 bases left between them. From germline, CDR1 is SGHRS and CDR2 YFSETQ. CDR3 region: CASRRGTRGDLDTQYF. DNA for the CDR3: TGCGCCAGCAGAAGAGGAACTAGAGGGGATTTGGATACGCAGTATTTT.

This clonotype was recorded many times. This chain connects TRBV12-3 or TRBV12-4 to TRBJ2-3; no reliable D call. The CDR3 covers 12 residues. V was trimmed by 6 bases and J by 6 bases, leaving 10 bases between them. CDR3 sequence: CASSLVEDTQYF. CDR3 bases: TGTGCCAGCAGCCTAGTCGAGGATACGCAGTATTTT.